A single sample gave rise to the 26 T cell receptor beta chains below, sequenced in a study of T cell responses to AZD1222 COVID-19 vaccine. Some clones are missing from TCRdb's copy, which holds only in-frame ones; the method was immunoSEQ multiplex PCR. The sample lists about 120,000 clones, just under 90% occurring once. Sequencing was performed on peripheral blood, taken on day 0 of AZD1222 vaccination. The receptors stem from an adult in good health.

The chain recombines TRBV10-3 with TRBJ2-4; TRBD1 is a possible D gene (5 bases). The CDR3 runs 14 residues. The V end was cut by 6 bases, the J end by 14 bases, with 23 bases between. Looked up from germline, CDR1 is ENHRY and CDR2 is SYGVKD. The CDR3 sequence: CAIRDGMQGADEYF. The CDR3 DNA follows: TGTGCCATCAGAGATGGAATGCAGGGCGCGGACGAGTACTTC.

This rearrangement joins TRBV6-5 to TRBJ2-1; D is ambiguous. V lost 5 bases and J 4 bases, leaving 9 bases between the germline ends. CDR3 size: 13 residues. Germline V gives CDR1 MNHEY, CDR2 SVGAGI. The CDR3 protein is CASSPPPYNEQFF. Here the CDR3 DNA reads TGTGCCAGCAGTCCACCTCCTTACAATGAGCAGTTCTTC.

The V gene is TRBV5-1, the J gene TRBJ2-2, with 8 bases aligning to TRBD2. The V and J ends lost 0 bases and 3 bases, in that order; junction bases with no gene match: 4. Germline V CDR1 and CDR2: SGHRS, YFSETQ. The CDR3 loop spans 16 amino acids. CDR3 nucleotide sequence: TGCGCCAGCAGCTTGGTCCCAGCGGGGGACACCGGGGAGCTGTTTTTT. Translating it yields CASSLVPAGDTGELFF.

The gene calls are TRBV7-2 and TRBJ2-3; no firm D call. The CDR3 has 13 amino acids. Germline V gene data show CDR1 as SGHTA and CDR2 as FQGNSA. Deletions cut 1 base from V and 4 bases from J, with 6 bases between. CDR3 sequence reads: CASSLEGSDTQYF. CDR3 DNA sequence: TGTGCCAGCAGCTTAGAAGGGTCAGATACGCAGTATTTT. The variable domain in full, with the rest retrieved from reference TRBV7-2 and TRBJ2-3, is GAGVSQSPSNKVTEKGKDVELRCDPISGHTALYWYRQSLGQGLEFLIYFQGNSAPDKSGLPSDRFSAERTGGSVSTLTIQRTQQEDSAVYLCASSLEGSDTQYFGPGTRLTVL.

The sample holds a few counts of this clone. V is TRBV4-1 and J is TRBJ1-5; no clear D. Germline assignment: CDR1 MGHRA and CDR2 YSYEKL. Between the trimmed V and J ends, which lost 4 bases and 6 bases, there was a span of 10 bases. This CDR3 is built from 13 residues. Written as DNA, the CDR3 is TGCGCCAGCAGCCCTCTACGAGGTCAGCCCCAGCATTTT. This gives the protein CASSPLRGQPQHF.

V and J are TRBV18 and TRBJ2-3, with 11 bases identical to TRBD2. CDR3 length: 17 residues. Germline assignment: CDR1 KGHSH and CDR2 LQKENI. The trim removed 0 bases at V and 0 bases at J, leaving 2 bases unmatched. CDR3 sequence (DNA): TGTGCCAGCTCACCACCGGGACTAGCGGTTAGCACAGATACGCAGTATTTT. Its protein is CASSPPGLAVSTDTQYF. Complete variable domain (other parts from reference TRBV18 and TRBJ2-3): NAGVMQNPRHLVRRRGQEARLRCSPMKGHSHVYWYRQLPEEGLKFMVYLQKENIIDESGMPKERFSAEFPKEGPSILRIQQVVRGDSAAYFCASSPPGLAVSTDTQYFGPGTRLTVL.

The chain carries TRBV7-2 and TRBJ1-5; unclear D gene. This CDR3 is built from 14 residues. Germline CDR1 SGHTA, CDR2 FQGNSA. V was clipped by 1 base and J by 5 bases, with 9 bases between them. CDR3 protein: CASSLVSLDQPQHF. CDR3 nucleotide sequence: TGTGCCAGCAGCTTAGTCTCGTTGGATCAGCCCCAGCATTTT. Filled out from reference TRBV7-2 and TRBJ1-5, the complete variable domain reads GAGVSQSPSNKVTEKGKDVELRCDPISGHTALYWYRQSLGQGLEFLIYFQGNSAPDKSGLPSDRFSAERTGGSVSTLTIQRTQQEDSAVYLCASSLVSLDQPQHFGDGTRLSIL.

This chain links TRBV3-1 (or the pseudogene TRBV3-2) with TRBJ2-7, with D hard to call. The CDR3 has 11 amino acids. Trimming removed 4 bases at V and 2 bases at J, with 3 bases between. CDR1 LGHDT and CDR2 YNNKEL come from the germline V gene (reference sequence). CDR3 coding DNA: TGTGCCAGCAGCCGGACCTACGAGCAGTACTTC. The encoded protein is CASSRTYEQYF.

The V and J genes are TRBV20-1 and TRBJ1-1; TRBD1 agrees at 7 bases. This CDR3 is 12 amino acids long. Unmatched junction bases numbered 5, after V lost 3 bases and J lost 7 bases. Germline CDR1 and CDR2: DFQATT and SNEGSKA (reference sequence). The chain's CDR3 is CSASNRGLEAFF. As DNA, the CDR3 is TGCAGTGCTAGTAACAGGGGCCTTGAAGCTTTCTTT.

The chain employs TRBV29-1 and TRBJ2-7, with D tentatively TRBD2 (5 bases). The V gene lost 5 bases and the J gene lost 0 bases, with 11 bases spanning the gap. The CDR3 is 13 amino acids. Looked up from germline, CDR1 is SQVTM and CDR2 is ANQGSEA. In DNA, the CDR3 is TGCAGCGTTAGGGAGACACACTCCTACGAGCAGTACTTC. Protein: CSVRETHSYEQYF.

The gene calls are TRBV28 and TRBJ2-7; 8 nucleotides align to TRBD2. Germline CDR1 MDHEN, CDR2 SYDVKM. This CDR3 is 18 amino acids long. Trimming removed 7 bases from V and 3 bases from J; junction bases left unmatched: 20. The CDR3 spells CASTELLGGGASNYEQYF. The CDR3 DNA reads TGTGCCAGCACGGAATTACTCGGGGGGGGCGCTTCGAACTACGAGCAGTACTTC.

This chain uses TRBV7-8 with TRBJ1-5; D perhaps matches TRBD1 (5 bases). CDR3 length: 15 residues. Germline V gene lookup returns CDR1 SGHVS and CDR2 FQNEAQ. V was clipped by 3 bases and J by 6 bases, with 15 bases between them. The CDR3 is CASSLGQGRVQPQHF. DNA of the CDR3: TGTGCCAGCAGCTTGGGCCAGGGTAGGGTTCAGCCCCAGCATTTT.

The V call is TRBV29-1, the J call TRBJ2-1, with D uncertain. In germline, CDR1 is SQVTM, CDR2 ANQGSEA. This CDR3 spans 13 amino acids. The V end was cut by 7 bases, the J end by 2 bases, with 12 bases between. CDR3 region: CSARGVAYNEQFF. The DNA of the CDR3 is TGCAGCGCCAGAGGAGTAGCCTACAATGAGCAGTTCTTC.

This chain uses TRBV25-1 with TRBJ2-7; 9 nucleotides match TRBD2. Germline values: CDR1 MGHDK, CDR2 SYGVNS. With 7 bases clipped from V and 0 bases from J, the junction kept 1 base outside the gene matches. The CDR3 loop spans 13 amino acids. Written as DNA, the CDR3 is TGTGCCAGCACTAGCGGGATCTCCTACGAGCAGTACTTC. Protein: CASTSGISYEQYF.

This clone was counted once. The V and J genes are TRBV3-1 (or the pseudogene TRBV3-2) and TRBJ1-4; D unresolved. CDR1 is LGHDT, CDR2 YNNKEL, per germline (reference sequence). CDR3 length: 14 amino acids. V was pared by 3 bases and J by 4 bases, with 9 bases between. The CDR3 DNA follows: TGTGCCAGCAGCCATTACCCTGATAATGAAAAACTGTTTTTT. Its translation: CASSHYPDNEKLFF.

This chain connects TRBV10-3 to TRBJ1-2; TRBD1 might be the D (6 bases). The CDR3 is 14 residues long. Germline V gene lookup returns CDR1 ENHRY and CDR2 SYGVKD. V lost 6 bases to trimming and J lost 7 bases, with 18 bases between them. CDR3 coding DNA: TGTGCCATCAGCAAACAACAGGGTTTGGGTGGCTACACCTTC. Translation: CAISKQQGLGGYTF.

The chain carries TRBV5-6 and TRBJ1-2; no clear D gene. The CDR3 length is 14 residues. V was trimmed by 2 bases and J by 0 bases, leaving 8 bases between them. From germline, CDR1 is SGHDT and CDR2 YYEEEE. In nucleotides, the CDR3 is TGTGCCAGCAGCTTAGTCCCCCCTAACTATGGCTACACCTTC. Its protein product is CASSLVPPNYGYTF.

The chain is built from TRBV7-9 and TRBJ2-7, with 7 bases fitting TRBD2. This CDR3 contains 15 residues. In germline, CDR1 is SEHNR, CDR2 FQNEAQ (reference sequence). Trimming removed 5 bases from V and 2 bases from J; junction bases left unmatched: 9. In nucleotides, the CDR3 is TGTGCCAGCAGCCCGGCGGGGAGCGGGACCTACGAGCAGTACTTC. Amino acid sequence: CASSPAGSGTYEQYF.

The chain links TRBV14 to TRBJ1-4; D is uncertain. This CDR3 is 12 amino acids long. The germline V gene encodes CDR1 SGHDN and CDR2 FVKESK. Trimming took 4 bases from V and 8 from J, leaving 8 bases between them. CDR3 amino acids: CASSRMKEKLFF. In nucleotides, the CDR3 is TGTGCCAGCAGCCGCATGAAAGAAAAACTGTTTTTT.

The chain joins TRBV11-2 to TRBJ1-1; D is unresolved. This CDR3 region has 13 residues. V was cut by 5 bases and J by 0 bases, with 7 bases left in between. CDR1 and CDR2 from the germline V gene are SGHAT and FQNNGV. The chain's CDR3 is CASSRPVNTEAFF. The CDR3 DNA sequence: TGTGCCAGCAGCAGACCTGTGAACACTGAAGCTTTCTTT. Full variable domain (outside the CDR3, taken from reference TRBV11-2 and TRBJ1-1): EAGVAQSPRYKIIEKRQSVAFWCNPISGHATLYWYQQILGQGPKLLIQFQNNGVVDDSQLPKDRFSAERLKGVDSTLKIQPAKLEDSAVYLCASSRPVNTEAFFGQGTRLTVV.

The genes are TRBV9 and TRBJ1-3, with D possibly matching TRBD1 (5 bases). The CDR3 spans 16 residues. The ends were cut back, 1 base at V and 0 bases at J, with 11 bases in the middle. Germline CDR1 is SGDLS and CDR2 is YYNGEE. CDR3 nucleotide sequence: TGTGCCAGCAGCGTATCAGGGCAGCTCTCTGGAAACACCATATATTTT. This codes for CASSVSGQLSGNTIYF. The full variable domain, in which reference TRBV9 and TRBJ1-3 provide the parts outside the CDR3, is DSGVTQTPKHLITATGQRVTLRCSPRSGDLSVYWYQQSLDQGLQFLIQYYNGEERAKGNILERFSAQQFPDLHSELNLSSLELGDSALYFCASSVSGQLSGNTIYFGEGSWLTVV.

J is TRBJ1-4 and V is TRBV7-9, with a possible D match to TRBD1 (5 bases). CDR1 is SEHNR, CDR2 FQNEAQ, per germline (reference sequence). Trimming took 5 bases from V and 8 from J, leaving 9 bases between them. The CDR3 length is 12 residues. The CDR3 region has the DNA TGTGCCAGCAGCCCGGGGGGGGAAAAACTGTTTTTT. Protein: CASSPGGEKLFF.

CDR3 coding DNA: TGTGCCAGCAGCTCCAGACGGGACATACAAGCTTTCTCCTACGAGCAGTACTTC. This sequence encodes CASSSRRDIQAFSYEQYF. This chain uses TRBV11-2 with TRBJ2-7, with TRBD1 as a possible D gene (6 bases). Per the germline V gene, CDR1 is SGHAT and CDR2 is FQNNGV. The CDR3 contains 18 residues. The V and J ends lost 4 bases and 0 bases respectively, with 22 bases between them. The whole variable domain, remainder taken from reference TRBV11-2 and TRBJ2-7, is EAGVAQSPRYKIIEKRQSVAFWCNPISGHATLYWYQQILGQGPKLLIQFQNNGVVDDSQLPKDRFSAERLKGVDSTLKIQPAKLEDSAVYLCASSSRRDIQAFSYEQYFGPGTRLTVT.

Written as DNA, the CDR3 is TGTGCCAGCAGTCGCCGATTCCCTCCGGCTCCTGGAAACACCATATATTTT. Translating it yields CASSRRFPPAPGNTIYF. V usage is TRBV6-2 or TRBV6-3 and J usage is TRBJ1-3; no firm D call. Germline V gene sequence: CDR1 MNHEY, CDR2 SVGEGT. Trimming stripped 5 bases from V and 2 bases from J, with 19 bases between. This CDR3 region has 17 residues.

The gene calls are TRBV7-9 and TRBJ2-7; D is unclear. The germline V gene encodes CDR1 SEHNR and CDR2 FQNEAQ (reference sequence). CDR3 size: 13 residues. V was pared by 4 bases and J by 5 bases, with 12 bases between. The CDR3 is CASSYKGKDEQYF. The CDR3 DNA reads TGTGCCAGCAGCTACAAGGGAAAGGACGAGCAGTACTTC.

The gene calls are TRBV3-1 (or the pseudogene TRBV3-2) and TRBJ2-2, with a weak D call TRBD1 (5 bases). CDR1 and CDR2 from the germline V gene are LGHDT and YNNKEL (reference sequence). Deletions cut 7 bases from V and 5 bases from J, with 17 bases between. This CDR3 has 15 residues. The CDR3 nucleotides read TGTGCCAGCACCCTGGATGGGGCGAGGACCGGGGAGCTGTTTTTT. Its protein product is CASTLDGARTGELFF.